This T cell receptor (beta chain) comes out of a study of blood T cell repertoires in COVID-19. Turning to the study itself: The analysed material was cDNA or gDNA that came from T cells, B-cell-depleted T cells, or PBMCs.

Germline V lookup: CDR1 SGHTA, CDR2 FQGNSA. V was clipped by 6 bases and J by 6 bases; unmatched bases: 10. The CDR3 spans 14 residues. Those who participated ranged in age from roughly 18 to 90 years and resided in approximately 23 US areas. Researchers sorted participants into cohorts using their self-reported clinical history. Original processing notes: Amplification of reference gene primers provided the estimated nucleated cell counts. Measured with immunoSEQ multiplex PCR; TCRdb has only the in-frame clones, and not every one. V and J calls and clone size come straight from that table; D and trimming were deduced from the DNA. The sample contains 250,000 to 350,000 clones, approximately 92% of which appear only once.

The receptor was derived from a woman younger than 45 who had recovered from COVID-19. This rearrangement joins TRBV7-2 to TRBJ1-1; 7 bases map to TRBD1. Input material: PBMCs or T cells enriched from blood (not recorded which). This CDR3 is CASSLDRSPPEAFF. The CDR3 DNA reads as TGTGCCAGCAGTTTGGACAGGTCTCCGCCTGAAGCTTTCTTT.